The source of this T cell receptor (beta chain) is a study of molecular identifiers for immune sequencing clone quantification. Study context: In the replicates, RNA derived from roughly 20,000 or 100,000 naive CD8 cells was divided into five parts, and four were sequenced. Findings and caveats of the study: Clones that had above 20 RNA copies took up over 99% of effector molecules but under 1% in naive cells. Highly expanded clone sizes could end up underestimated if a barcode were shared by identical TCR molecules.

Regarding this clonotype: Its target is not known. A much larger clonotype is one base distant, so this may be a read error.

Each CDR3 protein is one row after TCRdb ran MiXCR on the PCR reads. The sample carries approximately 93,000 distinct CDR3 sequences, more than 20% recorded once. This TCR was sampled from a human donor in good health. Some libraries in this study had Jurkat cell RNA spiked in. The sample was naive CD8+ T cells from blood, with Jurkat cell RNA spiked in. Subset given: FACS-sorted CD8+CD4-CCR7+CD45RA+ naive T cells.

The CDR3 loop reads CASRPTLRGDAGELFF. CDR3 DNA sequence: TGTGCCAGCAGGCCTACGTTGCGGGGGGACGCCGGGGAGCTGTTTTTT. This chain connects TRBV7-9 to TRBJ2-2; 8 nucleotides line up with TRBD2. The CDR3 extends over 16 amino acids. The germline V gene has CDR1 SEHNR and CDR2 FQNEAQ (reference sequence). V shed 6 bases, J shed 6 bases, and the junction held 12 bases outside the gene matches. The variable domain in full, with the rest retrieved from reference TRBV7-9 and TRBJ2-2, is DTGVSQNPRHKITKRGQNVTFRCDPISEHNRLYWYRQTLGQGPEFLTYFQNEAQLEKSRLLSDRFSAERPKGSFSTLEIQRTEQGDSAMYLCASRPTLRGDAGELFFGEGSRLTVL.